Listed below are T cell receptor beta chains from one sample, sequenced in a study of regulatory T cells in long-lasting Graves disease. TCRdb processed the multiplex PCR reads anew with MiXCR; each CDR3 protein has one entry. The sample consists of 350,000 to 500,000 distinct CDR3 sequences, 20% to 25% of them appearing once. Here the sequenced sample was peripheral blood mononuclear cells (PBMCs), taken when the disease was refractory, from a patient treated with antithyroid drugs. The receptors come from a female donor with Graves disease. Both conserved end residues are part of each CDR3. A D gene is named only where the DNA matches it firmly. Where a row states a size, it is once, few, many or the class of an expanded clone; other rows omit it.

v_gene	j_gene	d_gene	abundance	CDR3nt	CDR3aa
TRBV27	TRBJ1-1	.	.	TGTGCCAGCGGCCTCGGGAACCCGAACACTGAAGCTTTCTTT	CASGLGNPNTEAFF
TRBV20-1	TRBJ2-5	TRBD2	.	TGCAGTGCTGCAGTAAGCGGGAGGGTGTTCGGAGAGACCCAGTACTTC	CSAAVSGRVFGETQYF
TRBV11-3	TRBJ2-7	TRBD2	many	TGTGCCAGCAGCTTAGGTGGCGGGAGGGCGCCCGAGCAGTACTTC	CASSLGGGRAPEQYF
TRBV15	TRBJ2-7	.	.	TGTGCCACCGGGGACTTTCCAAGCTCCTACGAGCAGTACTTC	CATGDFPSSYEQYF
TRBV6-5	TRBJ2-7	.	many	TGTGCCAGCAGTTGGAAGGGGCCGGACGTCTACGAGCAGTACTTC	CASSWKGPDVYEQYF
TRBV29-1	TRBJ2-4	TRBD1	few	TGCAGCGTTGAAGAAACCGGGACAGGGTCCCTAAACATTCAGTACTTC	CSVEETGTGSLNIQYF
TRBV28	TRBJ1-5	.	many	TGTGCCAGCAGTCCCCCGGGACAGCCCCAGCATTTT	CASSPPGQPQHF
TRBV9	TRBJ2-5	TRBD2	.	TGTGCCAGCAGCGTAGCGGGTAGCGGGATGATACAAGAGACCCAGTACTTC	CASSVAGSGMIQETQYF
TRBV12-3/TRBV12-4	TRBJ2-1	.	.	TGTGCCAGCAGTTTACAGGGCTACAATGAGCAGTTCTTC	CASSLQGYNEQFF
TRBV6-5	TRBJ2-7	.	.	TGTGCCAGCAGTTACATAGGCCCGACCTACGAGCAGTACTTC	CASSYIGPTYEQYF
TRBV3-1	TRBJ1-5	TRBD1	.	TGTGCCAGCAGCCAATCGGGGACAGGGGGTAAACAGCCCCAGCATTTT	CASSQSGTGGKQPQHF
TRBV9	TRBJ1-1	TRBD1	many	TGTGCCAGCAGCGCGGGACAGAGGAACACTGAAGCTTTCTTT	CASSAGQRNTEAFF
TRBV27	TRBJ2-4	.	.	TGTGCCAGCCCCCGGGGGGCTAAAAACATTCAGTACTTC	CASPRGAKNIQYF
TRBV13	TRBJ1-2	.	few	TGTGCCAGCAGCTTAGTAGCTGACAGGACTAACTATGGCTACACCTTC	CASSLVADRTNYGYTF
TRBV5-1	TRBJ1-5	.	once	TGCGCCAGCAGCTTGGCCGGGGCATATAATCAGCCCCAGCGTTTT	CASSLAGAYNQPQRF
TRBV10-2	TRBJ1-2	.	many	TGCGCCAGCAGTCACGGGACGGGGTCGGATGGCTACACCTTC	CASSHGTGSDGYTF
TRBV19	TRBJ1-2	.	.	TGTGCCAGTAGTATACCCGGGGATGGTGGCTACACCTTC	CASSIPGDGGYTF
TRBV20-1	TRBJ2-7	TRBD1	few	TGCAGTGCTCCGGGACAGGAGATCTCCTACGAGCAGTACTTC	CSAPGQEISYEQYF
TRBV7-8	TRBJ2-7	TRBD2	.	TGTGCCAGCAGCCCACCCCCCTATAGCGGGAAGGGACTTCGCTTTTACGAGCAGTACTTC	CASSPPPYSGKGLRFYEQYF
TRBV20-1	TRBJ2-2	.	.	TGCAGTGCTCCCGGGGCGCGGGGCACCGGGGAGCTGTTTTTT	CSAPGARGTGELFF
TRBV7-6	TRBJ2-5	TRBD1	few	TGTGCCAGCAGCTTAGCCGACAGGGCGTCCAGGACCCAGTACTTC	CASSLADRASRTQYF
TRBV5-1	TRBJ2-2	.	once	TGCGCCAGCAGCTCGGATTCTCAGACCGGGGAGCTGTTTTTT	CASSSDSQTGELFF
TRBV5-1	TRBJ2-6	.	few	TGCGCCAGCAGCTCCCCTGAGGCTGGGGCCAACGTCCTGACTTTC	CASSSPEAGANVLTF
TRBV19	TRBJ2-7	TRBD2	.	TGTGCCAGTACCCTTGGGACTAGCTCCAACGAGCAGTACTTC	CASTLGTSSNEQYF